This T cell receptor (beta chain) was found in a study of OX40 agonist ivuxolimab in advanced cancers. The cohort excluded patients with autoimmune disease history or systemic immunosuppression. This clone has a handful of counts. The germline CDR1 and CDR2 sequences are MNHEY and SVGAGI. Trimming took 0 bases from V and 3 from J, leaving 8 bases between them. CDR3 length equals 14 residues. The protocol was immunoSEQ multiplex PCR, while the TCRdb copy is restricted to in-frame clones and leaves out a portion. The repertoire holds 55,000 to 85,000 clones, with 80% to 90% as singletons. This chain connects TRBV6-5 to TRBJ1-2; D is uncertain. Sequences were derived from CD4+ or CD8+ T cells sorted from blood, sampled in a trial of the OX40 agonist ivuxolimab. The clonotype originates from an adult with an advanced solid tumor such as melanoma, head and neck, liver or kidney cancer. The CDR3 region is CASSYSTVDYGYTF. Here the CDR3 DNA reads TGTGCCAGCAGTTACTCGACGGTCGACTATGGCTACACCTTC.